A single T cell receptor beta chain is shown here with its context. Each CDR3 protein is one row after TCRdb ran MiXCR on the 5' RACE reads. The top ten clones hold approximately 2.6% of a sample with roughly 80,000 distinct CDR3 sequences, roughly a sixth of them seen once. The sample comes from a study of early T cells in non-severe SARS-CoV-2 infection. This CDR3 has 12 amino acids. Germline CDR1 SEHNR, CDR2 FQNEAQ (reference sequence). Trimming pared 5 bases from V and 2 bases from J, leaving 5 bases between. The clonotype comes from an adult who was a healthcare worker with PCR-confirmed SARS-CoV-2 infection or an uninfected control (not recorded which). Sequenced material: whole blood. V gene TRBV7-9 combines with J gene TRBJ2-3; D is unresolved. The CDR3 sequence is CASSGITDTQYF. The CDR3 DNA sequence: TGTGCCAGCAGCGGAATCACAGATACGCAGTATTTT.